This TCR beta chain was recovered during a study of T-cell reconstitution after alpha-beta-depleted transplantation in children. Overall study findings and caveats: Once a year had passed after transplant, T-cell counts and diversity came mostly from newly produced T cells. Several hundred expanded graft clones reportedly were the source of alpha-beta T cells about two months after transplant.

There are 14 residues in the CDR3. CDR1 and CDR2 from the germline V gene are SGHDT and YYEEEE. With 3 bases removed from V and 3 bases from J, the gap between germline ends came to 12 bases. The table lists this clonotype with many counts. The antigen is unknown. The library targeted TCRbeta and was prepared with unique molecular identifiers. MiXCR, applied by TCRdb to the PCR reads, yields one record per CDR3 protein. The top ten hold roughly 4.7% of the sample, which has about 200,000 distinct CDR3 sequences, approximately 6.8% seen once. The sequence was collected from a girl less than two years old with combined immunodeficiency, due to receive a stem cell transplant. Here the sequenced sample was PBMCs, taken before TCRalphabeta/CD19-depleted stem cell transplant. The chain has TRBV5-6 and TRBJ1-1, with D possibly matching TRBD1 (5 bases). The CDR3 bases are TGTGCCAGCAGCTGGGGGATAGGGGACACTGAAGCTTTCTTT. Translation gives CASSWGIGDTEAFF. Combining the CDR3 with reference TRBV5-6 and TRBJ1-1 gives the whole variable domain DAGVTQSPTHLIKTRGQQVTLRCSPKSGHDTVSWYQQALGQGPQFIFQYYEEEERQRGNFPDRFSGHQFPNYSSELNVNALLLGDSALYLCASSWGIGDTEAFFGQGTRLTVV.